The 17 T cell receptor beta chains in this list originate from one sample, sequenced in a study of T cells in tumors after PD-1 blockade. Profiling relied on immunoSEQ multiplex PCR, and the TCRdb table lists in-frame clones only, not all of them. The sample has around 50,000 clones, 79% seen once. This specimen was PBMCs, taken before anti-PD-1 treatment. The receptors were sampled from a human donor with basal cell carcinoma.

V is TRBV5-1 and J is TRBJ2-1, with unresolved D. The V end lost 4 bases, the J end lost 4 bases, and 6 bases lay between the germline ends. Germline V gene sequence: CDR1 SGHRS, CDR2 YFSETQ. This CDR3 spans 12 amino acids. CDR3: CASSPEYNEQFF. DNA of the CDR3: TGCGCCAGCAGCCCGGAGTACAATGAGCAGTTCTTC.

The chain couples TRBV15 to TRBJ2-5, with D possibly TRBD2 on 6 matching bases. This CDR3 spans 14 amino acids. Germline loops: CDR1 LNHNV, CDR2 YYDKDF (reference sequence). V gave up 5 bases and J gave up 5 bases, with 15 bases separating them. As DNA, the CDR3 is TGTGCCACCAGCCTCCGAGGCGGAGGGGAGACCCAGTACTTC. It is translated as CATSLRGGGETQYF.

This rearrangement joins TRBV28 to TRBJ1-6; possible D gene TRBD1, 5 bases. This CDR3 region has 17 residues. Trimming took off 3 bases at V and 1 base at J, with 13 bases between the two ends. CDR1 is MDHEN and CDR2 is SYDVKM in the germline V gene. The chain's CDR3 is CASSLGEYQSYNSPLHF. CDR3 coding DNA: TGTGCCAGCAGTTTGGGGGAGTACCAGTCCTATAATTCACCCCTCCACTTT.

V is TRBV4-2 and J is TRBJ1-3; no firm D call. Germline V gives CDR1 LGHNA, CDR2 YNFKEQ. The CDR3 is 15 amino acids. Deletions cut 0 bases from V and 1 base from J, with 7 bases between. The CDR3 loop is CASSQEVRSGNTIYF. In DNA form, the CDR3 reads TGTGCCAGCAGCCAAGAAGTGAGATCTGGAAACACCATATATTTT.

In its sample, this clone was seen a few times. The rearrangement joins TRBV5-1 to TRBJ1-1; no reliable D call. Germline loops: CDR1 SGHRS, CDR2 YFSETQ. The ends were cut back, 3 bases at V and 0 bases at J, with 9 bases in the middle. This CDR3 comprises 14 residues. CDR3 region: CASSWASLNTEAFF. In nucleotides, the CDR3 is TGCGCCAGCAGCTGGGCCAGCTTGAACACTGAAGCTTTCTTT.

The gene calls are TRBV19 and TRBJ2-7, with a possible D match to TRBD2 (5 bases). CDR1 and CDR2 from the germline V gene are LNHDA and SQIVND (reference sequence). The CDR3 spans 15 residues. V was cut by 7 bases and J by 2 bases, with 18 bases left in between. The CDR3 DNA follows: TGTGCCAGTATATCATCGAGGAGGTTCGCCTACGAGCAGTACTTC. It codes for CASISSRRFAYEQYF. Supplemented by reference TRBV19 and TRBJ2-7, the full variable domain reads DGGITQSPKYLFRKEGQNVTLSCEQNLNHDAMYWYRQDPGQGLRLIYYSQIVNDFQKGDIAEGYSVSREKKESFPLTVTSAQKNPTAFYLCASISSRRFAYEQYFGPGTRLTVT.

The chain links TRBV6-1 to TRBJ2-7; D not certain. This CDR3 contains 13 residues. V was cut by 1 base and J by 3 bases, with 7 bases left in between. In germline, CDR1 is MNHNS, CDR2 SASEGT. CDR3 region: CASSEGGLYEQYF. The CDR3 DNA is TGTGCCAGCAGTGAAGGGGGTCTCTACGAGCAGTACTTC.

This clone came up a few times. As DNA, the CDR3 is TGTGCCAGCAGTTTCCTCACCTCGGGGATGGTGGGTAGCACAGATACGCAGTATTTT. Amino acid sequence: CASSFLTSGMVGSTDTQYF. The V gene is TRBV27, the J gene TRBJ2-3; D is possibly TRBD2 (5 bases). Trimming removed 3 bases at V and 0 bases at J, with 22 bases between. Per germline, CDR1 MNHEY and CDR2 SMNVEV (reference sequence). CDR3 length: 19 amino acids.

The CDR3 sequence is CASSSGGTGNTEAFF. The CDR3 DNA is TGTGCCAGCTCTAGCGGAGGGACAGGGAACACTGAAGCTTTCTTT. This sequence joins TRBV18 and TRBJ1-1, with 8 bases aligning to TRBD1. The CDR3 contains 15 residues. V lost 6 bases to trimming and J lost 1 base; unmatched junction nucleotides: 7. Germline V CDR1 and CDR2: KGHSH, LQKENI. Looking up the rest from reference TRBV18 and TRBJ1-1 gives the full variable domain: NAGVMQNPRHLVRRRGQEARLRCSPMKGHSHVYWYRQLPEEGLKFMVYLQKENIIDESGMPKERFSAEFPKEGPSILRIQQVVRGDSAAYFCASSSGGTGNTEAFFGQGTRLTVV.

This chain connects TRBV2 to TRBJ1-1; the D gene is possibly TRBD1 (6 bases). V was cut by 4 bases and J by 5 bases, with 14 bases left in between. Per the germline V gene, CDR1 is SNHLY and CDR2 is FYNNEI. This CDR3 is 14 amino acids long. This CDR3 is CASSGRPGDTEAFF. The CDR3 DNA follows: TGTGCCAGCAGTGGTCGGCCAGGGGATACTGAAGCTTTCTTT.

The V call is TRBV5-4, the J call TRBJ2-1; the D is unclear. The CDR3 is made up of 13 amino acids. The germline V gene has CDR1 SGHNT and CDR2 YYREEE (reference sequence). The V end lost 3 bases, the J end lost 2 bases, and 6 bases lay between the germline ends. In DNA, the CDR3 is TGTGCCAGCAGCTCCCGTCCCTACAATGAGCAGTTCTTC. Translating it yields CASSSRPYNEQFF.

CDR3 residues: CATSRGELGNEQFF. The CDR3 DNA reads as TGTGCCACCAGCAGGGGGGAACTGGGGAATGAGCAGTTCTTC. The chain carries TRBV15 and TRBJ2-1; perhaps D is TRBD1 or TRBD2 (5 bases each). The germline V gene has CDR1 LNHNV and CDR2 YYDKDF (reference sequence). The CDR3 is 14 amino acids. Trimming removed 3 bases at V and 7 bases at J, with 13 bases between.

There are a few counts of this clone. The chain employs TRBV7-9 and TRBJ1-1; D is unclear. Germline V gene sequence: CDR1 SEHNR, CDR2 FQNEAQ (reference sequence). The CDR3 has 12 residues. Trimming took 7 bases from V and 5 from J, leaving 11 bases between them. CDR3 DNA: TGTGCCAGCACCTCTAGATGGACTGAAGCTTTCTTT. Translated: CASTSRWTEAFF.

The J gene is TRBJ2-7, the V gene TRBV27; TRBD2 agrees at 14 bases. Trimming at V came to 3 bases and at J to 3 bases, leaving 4 bases not matched to a gene. Germline V CDR1 and CDR2: MNHEY, SMNVEV (reference sequence). This CDR3 spans 16 amino acids. The CDR3 DNA reads as TGTGCCAGCAGTTTCGGGACTAGCGGGAGCATCTACGAGCAGTACTTC. Encoded protein: CASSFGTSGSIYEQYF.

The genes are TRBV13 and TRBJ2-7; 9 bases are a match to TRBD1. Trimming at V came to 5 bases and at J to 4 bases, leaving 6 bases not matched to a gene. This CDR3 spans 14 amino acids. Germline-derived CDR1 and CDR2 are PRHDT and FYEKMQ (reference sequence). The CDR3 DNA reads TGTGCCAGCAGCACACGGGACAGGGAATACGAGCAGTACTTC. This sequence encodes CASSTRDREYEQYF.

The rearrangement joins TRBV28 to TRBJ1-2; D is undetermined. This CDR3 is 12 amino acids long. CDR1 MDHEN and CDR2 SYDVKM come from the germline V gene. The V gene lost 3 bases and the J gene lost 7 bases, with 9 bases spanning the gap. CDR3 sequence reads: CASSFVHGGYTF. The CDR3 DNA sequence: TGTGCCAGCAGTTTTGTCCACGGTGGCTACACCTTC.

Only one count was recorded for this clone. The germline gene is not matched at one end of the junction; a read error may be the cause. This sample also contains other DNA sequences that code for the same CDR3. The chain links TRBV6-5 to TRBJ2-7; 8 nucleotides align to TRBD1. Germline V gene sequence: CDR1 MNHEY, CDR2 SVGAGI. There are 13 residues in the CDR3. CDR3 sequence reads: CASTHRGMYEQYF. The CDR3 DNA is TGCGCCAGCACCCACAGGGGGATGTACGAGCAGTACTTC.